Listed below are T cell receptor beta chains from one sample, sequenced in a study of identical twins. TCRdb processed the 5' RACE reads anew with MiXCR; each CDR3 protein has one entry. The sample lists about 300,000 distinct CDR3 sequences, 9% to 15% seen once, with around 7.8% in the top ten. These data also formed part of another study, on yellow fever vaccine responses in identical twins.

Sequenced sample: CD8+ T cells sorted from blood. The receptors originated from a woman between 18 and 30 years old in good health. The CDR3 runs from the conserved cysteine through the conserved F or W. Each record gives: D gene, CDR3 length, V gene, J gene, clone size, CDR3 protein, CDR3 DNA. The D gene is left open where the match is weak. The listing skips clone size in some rows; elsewhere it reads once, few, many or a size class.

TRBD2	15	TRBV7-9	TRBJ2-1	NA	CASRQSGKSYNEQFF	TGTGCCAGCAGACAGAGCGGGAAATCCTACAATGAGCAGTTCTTC
NA	15	TRBV5-1	TRBJ2-7	few	CASSLVFGGTHEQYF	TGCGCCAGCAGCTTGGTTTTTGGGGGGACCCACGAGCAGTACTTC
TRBD2	16	TRBV27	TRBJ2-1	few	CASSLAGLAGATEQFF	TGTGCCAGCAGTTTAGCGGGACTAGCGGGAGCAACCGAGCAGTTCTTC
NA	14	TRBV6-1	TRBJ2-7	many	CASSELGENYEQYF	TGTGCCAGCAGTGAATTGGGAGAAAACTACGAGCAGTACTTC
NA	10	TRBV4-1	TRBJ2-7	many	CASGTYEQYF	TGCGCCAGCGGAACCTACGAGCAGTACTTC
TRBD2	14	TRBV5-5	TRBJ2-7	few	CASTPGTRAYEQYF	TGTGCCAGCACCCCCGGGACTAGGGCCTACGAGCAGTACTTC
NA	13	TRBV25-1	TRBJ1-2	NA	CASSEGGSYGYTF	TGTGCCAGCAGTGAAGGAGGGTCTTATGGCTACACCTTC
NA	14	TRBV29-1	TRBJ2-1	NA	CSVGGHGPHNEQFF	TGCAGCGTGGGGGGACATGGGCCACACAATGAGCAGTTCTTC
TRBD1	13	TRBV27	TRBJ2-1	NA	CARMYRGHNEQFF	TGTGCCAGGATGTACAGGGGTCACAATGAGCAGTTCTTC
NA	15	TRBV28	TRBJ1-6	NA	CASSLGPGGASPLHF	TGTGCCAGCAGTTTAGGTCCTGGGGGGGCTTCACCCCTCCACTTT
NA	15	TRBV6-1	TRBJ1-2	few	CASSKDSANNYGYTF	TGTGCCAGCAGCAAGGACAGCGCAAATAACTATGGCTACACCTTC
TRBD2	18	TRBV9	TRBJ2-2	NA	CASTVGGGGSENTGELFF	TGTGCCAGCACCGTTGGGGGGGGAGGGTCCGAGAACACCGGGGAGCTGTTTTTT
TRBD1	19	TRBV7-9	TRBJ1-1	many	CASSSTSAGTGVFDTEAFF	TGTGCCAGCAGCTCCACAAGTGCCGGGACAGGGGTTTTTGACACTGAAGCTTTCTTT
NA	16	TRBV10-3	TRBJ1-5	few	CAISEGEDSLRGPQHF	TGTGCCATCAGTGAAGGCGAGGACAGTCTCCGGGGGCCCCAGCATTTT
TRBD2	13	TRBV6-4	TRBJ2-1	few	CASSRTSDNEQFF	TGTGCCAGCAGTCGGACTAGCGACAATGAGCAGTTCTTC
TRBD2	16	TRBV27	TRBJ2-3	few	CASSLYSGGAPDTQYF	TGTGCCAGCAGTTTATATAGCGGGGGGGCCCCAGATACGCAGTATTTT
NA	13	TRBV24-1	TRBJ2-1	many	CATSDFNFPEQFF	TGTGCCACCAGTGATTTTAATTTTCCTGAGCAGTTCTTC
NA	12	TRBV5-6	TRBJ1-1	NA	CASSLFEDEAFF	TGTGCCAGCAGCTTGTTCGAGGACGAAGCTTTCTTT
TRBD2	14	TRBV29-1	TRBJ2-7	NA	CSVLWASGGYEQYF	TGCAGCGTCCTATGGGCTAGCGGAGGCTACGAGCAGTACTTC
NA	18	TRBV11-2	TRBJ2-5	NA	CASSLLSYGSGGEETQYF	TGTGCCAGCAGCTTATTGAGTTATGGTAGCGGAGGGGAGGAGACCCAGTACTTC
NA	17	TRBV13	TRBJ2-6	NA	CASSLGPVISGANVLTF	TGTGCCAGCAGCTTAGGGCCAGTAATCTCTGGGGCCAACGTCCTGACTTTC
NA	13	TRBV18	TRBJ2-1	NA	CASSTYSYNEQFF	TGTGCCAGCTCAACCTACTCCTACAATGAGCAGTTCTTC
TRBD1	14	TRBV6-4	TRBJ1-6	NA	CASSDTGEGSPLHF	TGTGCCAGCAGTGATACAGGGGAGGGTTCACCCCTCCACTTT
NA	13	TRBV5-1	TRBJ1-5	NA	CALRILGNQPQHF	TGCGCCTTACGGATTCTTGGTAATCAGCCCCAGCATTTT